This T cell receptor (beta chain) comes out of a study of blood T cell repertoires in COVID-19 (dated by TCRdb to the early 2020s). The study in broad terms: Samples from collaborators originated in the United States, Italy and Spain and spanned both the acute and convalescent phases of COVID-19. The dataset comprised deeply sampled blood TCRbeta repertoires from subjects exposed to, actively infected with, or recovered from COVID-19. A de-identified subject ID, COVID-19 status, age in years and sex were almost always included in the sample metadata. Samples were obtained from the ongoing ImmuneRACE study (first 160 participants) and from about 1,300 subjects provided by 6 global collaborators. HLA class I and class II types, where available, came from metadata supplied by the sample provider rather than from assay-based typing. A freely available public database, intended as a resource for researchers studying the immune response to SARS-CoV-2, is where the repertoires were released. The prospective study material was composed of cDNA or gDNA derived from T cells, B-cell-depleted T cells, or PBMCs.

This clone came up a few times. No cognate antigen has been identified for it. One base away there is no much larger clone; base qualities are not given. From a lookup of the germline V gene, CDR1 and CDR2 are LGHNA and YNFKEQ. The CDR3 runs 15 amino acids, cysteine and phenylalanine included. Left in the record is the CDR3 DNA by itself, 45 bases read in frame from the first base. Ends trimmed: V by 4 bases, J by 2 bases; bases unmatched to a gene: 6. The immunoSEQ Assay, a bias-controlled multiplex PCR, was used to amplify TCRbeta CDR3 regions from genomic DNA. In the source study's methods: The number of nucleated cells in each sample was estimated by amplification of reference gene primers within the assay. Sequence reads were collapsed and filtered to measure the absolute abundance of every unique TCRbeta CDR3 rearrangement. For each sample, productive Simpson clonality was calculated as the square root of Simpson's diversity index over productive rearrangements. What TCRdb holds here is the immuneACCESS table cut down to in-frame rearrangements. Part of the clones is not present; checked against another copy, under half of the missing clones reflect an unresolved V gene, and the others are unexplained. The V and J calls and clone size are taken from that table; D and trimming were inferred from the DNA. Recorded for this sample are about 120,000 clones; nearly 90% of them occurred a single time. Around 4% of the sample is taken by the ten largest.

Paper-wide results and their limitations: How much clinical and demographic metadata was included differed by source and by participant, and the metadata was provided uncurated.

One collaborating source in Seattle enrolled patients during active infection and followed them longitudinally through the course of disease. Collaborating institutions collected whole blood in K2EDTA tubes following their own protocols. Collaborator samples were shipped for TCRbeta analysis as frozen whole blood, isolated PBMCs, or DNA extracted from either sample type. The chain is encoded by TRBV4-2 joined to TRBJ1-1; 8 of the junction bases match TRBD1. Source material: peripheral blood. The sequence came from a woman aged 60-75 years with COVID-19, enrolled during active disease. This receptor has the CDR3 CASSPAGTGNTEAFF. The nucleotide sequence reads TGTGCCAGCAGCCCTGCTGGGACAGGTAACACTGAAGCTTTCTTT.